This TCR beta chain was identified during a study of identical twins. Germline V gives CDR1 SGHRS, CDR2 YFSETQ. Trimming took off 2 bases at V and 0 bases at J, with 11 bases between the two ends. CDR3 length equals 15 residues. Addition of a universal primer site occurred through template switching, and cDNA carried unique molecular identifiers. TCRdb re-derived calls from the 5' RACE reads in MiXCR, one entry per CDR3 protein. The sample has hundreds of thousands of distinct CDR3 sequences; about 18% are singletons. These sequences were also reported in another study, on T cells expressing NK-cell markers. According to that study: Just one sequenced donor of eight was HCMV-seronegative, while seven were seropositive. NKG2C+ dominant clonotypes from about 6 donors made up roughly 1.0-7.0% of CD8+ T cells. A few of the donors also had these clonotypes leading their CD3+CD56-NKG2C+ fraction.

The sample taken for sequencing was PBMCs. This chain links TRBV5-1 with TRBJ2-5; D unclear. This clonotype was obtained from a woman younger than 35 in good health. CDR3: CASSFRAPYQETQYF. CDR3 sequence (DNA): TGCGCCAGCAGCTTCCGGGCCCCGTACCAAGAGACCCAGTACTTC.